This T cell receptor beta chain was identified during a study of cytomegalovirus exposure and HLA in healthy donors (dated 2017 in TCRdb). Study-level background: An earlier analysis of several hundred of the donors reported about 280 Gb of sequence data and 117 million unique TCR beta sequences obtained from some 200 million T cells. Approximately 310 gigabases of sequencing data and tens of millions of unique TCR sequences were included in an early release covering about 700 HLA-typed donors. Of the roughly 410 genotyped donors, 80% to 90% were placed in the genetic ancestry cluster associated with self-reported Caucasian donors. The aim of the study was to test whether cataloging public T cell receptors could identify signatures of past pathogen exposure. The study profiled the T cell repertoires of approximately 700 subjects by immunosequencing and related them to cytomegalovirus serostatus. Along with the roughly 670-subject first cohort, a separate validation cohort of more than 90 different subjects was used. To predict cytomegalovirus infection status, the study combined high-throughput TCR immunosequencing, statistical association of individual TCRs with disease status, and machine learning. In a later analysis, previously published TCR beta repertoires from 550 to 700 donors were re-analyzed and high-resolution HLA genotyping was added so that TCR occurrence patterns could be studied. Rather than using new phenotypic data, the later analysis identified candidate immune exposures from TCR beta sequences and from how often those sequences occurred across donors. An earlier analysis of some 500 of the donors used high-throughput TCR beta sequencing to judge whether each TCR beta V gene segment behaved as functional or pseudogenic. Donor age, sex, ethnicity and CMV serostatus were collected together with the repertoire data. Genome-wide SNP genotypes for about three fifths of the roughly 670 donors were used in a later genetic analysis, which treated that subset as a discovery cohort. Every repertoire in the discovery cohort had been generated on one and the same sequencing platform. Both class I and class II loci were covered by HLA typing, at four-digit resolution. The number of typed donors differed by locus: about 629-630 for A, B, C, DRB1 and DQB1; 500 to 550 for DQA1; about 600 for DPA1; and roughly 470 for DPB1. Four to six DR-DQ haplotypes were handled as single units for association and clustering, since linkage in the cohort was strong. Among some 400 genotyped donors of the cohort, an average of around 250,000 unique TCR beta nucleotide sequences was sequenced per donor, of which roughly 17% were non-productive. General conclusions and limits of the study: Because some donors lacked HLA typing at each locus, the association tests relied only on the typed subset. Cytomegalovirus status was reported to be diagnosed by the classifier with high specificity and sensitivity in both the original and validation cohorts. When HLA alleles, especially DR and DQ, strongly co-occurred, TCR associations were difficult to assign to individual alleles. In this cohort, only TCR beta chains were sequenced, and detectable features were limited by the absence of alpha or paired-chain data. A later analysis reported that several top co-occurrence clusters appeared linked to parvovirus B19, influenza, CMV and Epstein-Barr virus. At a false discovery rate of 0.05, a later analysis linked around 15,000 TCR beta sequences to specific HLA alleles. Correlated functional status among segregating V segments might reflect linkage disequilibrium, but an unknown experimental factor could not be ruled out. Most CMV-associated TCR beta chains appeared to be HLA-restricted in a later analysis, and the HLA associations seemed to be driven largely by CMV exposure. The authors suggested that the approach could potentially be extended to other disease states and immunological phenotypes. According to a later genetic analysis, donors in an Asian-associated ancestry cluster had fewer N-insertions in productive TCRs than the approximately 710-donor mean. Most TCR sequences were observed very rarely across donors, whereas some public TCRs were present in many individuals. In a later analysis, HLA-associated TCR beta chains showed more clonal expansion and lower generation probabilities than non-associated chains that were equally common. In an earlier analysis of fewer than 700 of the donors, most TCR beta V segments appeared in productive rearrangements about 87% or about 30% of the time, broadly matching IMGT annotations. A further reported finding was that TCR beta sequences accurately predicted the HLA-A and HLA-B alleles for most subjects in the first cohort. A group of highly shared sequence variants was considered likely to be a technical artifact of the sequencing pipeline. Because counts were too low, under 20 rarely observed V segments, including chromosome 9 orphons, were left out of the earlier analysis of about 620 of the donors. The only immune exposure information available for the cohort was CMV serostatus. A few of the identified cytomegalovirus-associated TCR beta chains were confirmed in vitro to be specific for cytomegalovirus antigens. Roughly uniform sequencing depth across donors was assumed in presence/absence analyses, although this assumption may not hold. V-gene and J-gene trimming of TCR beta chains was associated with a missense DCLRE1C variant in a later genetic analysis, and the association was replicated in an independent cohort. The study gave a list of some 150 TCR beta chains associated with cytomegalovirus. Some IMGT-functional V segments, including TRBV6-2 and TRBV6-3, could not be distinguished by the 87-base-pair reads and were therefore excluded. According to a later analysis, TCR association rates differed among HLA loci, with DRB1 alleles showing the most associated TCRs and HLA-C alleles showing the fewest.

The germline V gene yields SGHAT for CDR1 and FQNNGV for CDR2. Ends trimmed: V by 5 bases, J by 4 bases; bases unmatched to a gene: 8. The CDR3 runs 15 residues from the cysteine to the phenylalanine. The read is trimmed to its CDR3 DNA, 45 bases read in frame from base 1. Library creation used the immunoSEQ multiplex PCR assay. For the multiplex PCR, a mixture combining 60 forward primers for TCR Vbeta segments and 13 reverse primers for TCR Jbeta segments was used. The CDR3 region of rearranged TCR beta genes was amplified from genomic DNA with a multiplex PCR assay. Amplified TCR beta libraries were sequenced as 87-base-pair reads on the Illumina HiSeq System. Per the authors' processing: In a later analysis, 80 million or so unique TCR beta chains were counted across the 500 to 850 repertoires, and about 9.9 million of these chains were shared by at least two donors. Raw reads were error-corrected and collapsed into unique sequences by a nearest-neighbor algorithm in which closely related sequences were merged to remove PCR and sequencing errors. V, D and J gene segments were assigned by aligning CDR3 sequences to IMGT reference sequences. Each retained sequence needed at least a six-nucleotide match to both a V gene segment and a J gene segment. Rearrangements were classified as productive when the CDR3 lacked stop codons and remained in frame with V and J, and all other rearrangements were classified as non-productive. Following IMGT convention, CDR3 was defined as the stretch from the second conserved V-encoded cysteine up to the conserved J-encoded phenylalanine. The earlier analysis of 500 to 750 of the donors excluded any sequence lacking an unambiguous match to a single V gene segment. In an earlier analysis of some 590 of the donors, V segments were called functional above 56.7% productive rearrangements and were called segregating when the between-donor standard deviation exceeded 5%. A statistical classification framework was built to diagnose cytomegalovirus status from the catalog of TCR beta chain sequences. In a later analysis, V and J genes were assigned by comparing TCR nucleotide sequences against IMGT/GENE-DB human TR gene sequences. Using the TCRdist pipeline, a later analysis assigned CDR3 sequences along with most-parsimonious VDJ recombination scenarios. In a later analysis, each TCR beta chain was defined by its CDR3 amino acid sequence together with its V-gene family, and reads without a unique V-gene family were excluded. In a later analysis, 450 to 600 highly shared, low-generation-probability nucleotide sequences were removed to address suspected cross-contamination and a sequencing artifact. A later analysis calculated a clonal expansion index for each public chain from normalized within-repertoire ranks of inferred template counts. Generation probabilities in a later analysis came from a VDJ recombination model fitted to out-of-frame rearrangements, and those results were checked against IGoR. In a later analysis, hypergeometric tests were used to score TCR-TCR, TCR-HLA and TCR-CMV co-occurrence, with a repertoire-size bias correction applied to TCR pairs. In a later analysis, false discovery rates were estimated by permuting HLA or CMV assignments 20 times. A later analysis grouped co-occurring TCRs with DBSCAN, adding TCRdist sequence similarity when clustering within HLA-allele-positive subsets. Repertoires with fewer than 30,000 or more than 120,000 public chains, plus five repertoires with anomalous nucleotide sharing, were excluded from co-occurrence clustering. Entries here come from immuneACCESS through TCRdb and include only in-frame sequences with V and J called. Some clones fail to appear in such tables; in the studies checked, an unresolved V gene covers under half of the shortfall, and the cause of the remainder is unknown. Clonal size and the V and J genes are those of that table, whereas D and trimming came from the DNA. The sample table records fewer than 200,000 clones; roughly 82% of these occur just once. About 1.6% of the sample is taken by the ten largest.

The cohort was made up of roughly 670 healthy bone marrow donors. All cohort members were sampled while nominally healthy, although unrecorded immune exposures were likely present. The donor was CMV seropositive and belonged to the group of 250 to 300 seropositive cohort members. A peripheral blood sample was collected from each donor, and TCR beta sequencing was performed on peripheral blood mononuclear cells. The Qiagen DNeasy Blood Extraction Kit was used to extract genomic DNA from the blood cell samples. Worth noting for this clone: Its binding antigen is unknown. Within one base of it there is no much larger clone, and no base qualities were kept.

Sequenced material: PBMCs. This receptor was taken from a girl between 5 and 17 years old in good health and CMV-seropositive. This chain is built from TRBV11-2 and TRBJ2-5; TRBD1 agrees with 9 junctional bases. In nucleotide form, the sequence is TGTGCCAGCAGCCAAGGGGACAGGGAATCAGAGACCCAGTACTTC. This translates into CASSQGDRESETQYF.